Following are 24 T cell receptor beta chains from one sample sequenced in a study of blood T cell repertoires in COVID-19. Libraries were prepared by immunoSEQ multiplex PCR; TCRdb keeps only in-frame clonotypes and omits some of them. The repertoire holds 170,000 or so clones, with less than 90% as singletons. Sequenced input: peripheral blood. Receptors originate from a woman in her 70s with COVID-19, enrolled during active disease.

CDR3 region: CASSISGWDQPQHF. The DNA of the CDR3 is TGTGCCAGTAGTATTTCAGGGTGGGATCAGCCCCAGCATTTT. The chain is built from TRBV19 and TRBJ1-5; perhaps TRBD1 as D (5 bases). V lost 3 bases and J 5 bases, leaving 11 bases between the germline ends. The CDR3 totals 14 residues. The V gene's germline CDR1 is LNHDA and CDR2 SQIVND (reference sequence). The variable domain in full, with the rest retrieved from reference TRBV19 and TRBJ1-5, is DGGITQSPKYLFRKEGQNVTLSCEQNLNHDAMYWYRQDPGQGLRLIYYSQIVNDFQKGDIAEGYSVSREKKESFPLTVTSAQKNPTAFYLCASSISGWDQPQHFGDGTRLSIL.

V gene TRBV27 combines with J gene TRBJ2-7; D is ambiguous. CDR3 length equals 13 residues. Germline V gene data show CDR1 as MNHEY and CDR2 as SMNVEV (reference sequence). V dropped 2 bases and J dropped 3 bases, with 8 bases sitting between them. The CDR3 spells CASSLVAGYEQYF. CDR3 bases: TGTGCCAGCAGTTTAGTGGCAGGCTACGAGCAGTACTTC.

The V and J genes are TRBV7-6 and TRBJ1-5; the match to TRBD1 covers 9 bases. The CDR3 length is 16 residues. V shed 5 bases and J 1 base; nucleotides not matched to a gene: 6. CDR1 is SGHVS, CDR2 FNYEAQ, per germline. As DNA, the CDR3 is TGTGCCAGCAGCAAAGAGGGGACAGGGAGCAATCAGCCCCAGCATTTT. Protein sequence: CASSKEGTGSNQPQHF.

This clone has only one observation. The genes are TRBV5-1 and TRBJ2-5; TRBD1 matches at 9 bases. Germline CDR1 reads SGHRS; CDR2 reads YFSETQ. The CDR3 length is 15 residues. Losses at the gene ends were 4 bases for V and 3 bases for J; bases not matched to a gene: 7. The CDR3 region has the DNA TGCGCCAGCAGCGAGGGGACAGGGAGGGAAGAGACCCAGTACTTC. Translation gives CASSEGTGREETQYF.

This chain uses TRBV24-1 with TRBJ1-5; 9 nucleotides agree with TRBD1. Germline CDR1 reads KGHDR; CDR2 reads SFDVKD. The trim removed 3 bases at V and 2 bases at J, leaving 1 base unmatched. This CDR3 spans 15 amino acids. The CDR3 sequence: CATSDGQGRNQPQHF. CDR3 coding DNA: TGTGCCACCAGTGATGGACAGGGGCGCAATCAGCCCCAGCATTTT.

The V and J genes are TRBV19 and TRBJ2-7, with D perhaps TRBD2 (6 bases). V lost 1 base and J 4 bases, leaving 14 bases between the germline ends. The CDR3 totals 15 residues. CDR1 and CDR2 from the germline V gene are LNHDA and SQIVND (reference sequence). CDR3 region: CASSIGAGTSYEQYF. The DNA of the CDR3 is TGTGCCAGTAGTATAGGAGCCGGGACTTCATACGAGCAGTACTTC.

The CDR3 is CASSQWAGGTDTQYF. CDR3 DNA sequence: TGTGCCAGCAGCCAATGGGCCGGAGGGACAGATACGCAGTATTTT. The chain uses TRBV7-2 and TRBJ2-3; possible D gene TRBD2, 6 bases. Germline CDR1 reads SGHTA; CDR2 reads FQGNSA. The V and J ends lost 5 bases and 3 bases respectively, with 15 bases between them. The CDR3 spans 15 residues.

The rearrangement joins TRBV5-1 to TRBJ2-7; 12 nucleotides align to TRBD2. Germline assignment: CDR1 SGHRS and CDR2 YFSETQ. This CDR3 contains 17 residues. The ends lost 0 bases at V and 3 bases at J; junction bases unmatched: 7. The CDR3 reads CASSLAGTSGPVYEQYF. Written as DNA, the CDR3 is TGCGCCAGCAGCTTGGCCGGGACTAGCGGGCCGGTCTACGAGCAGTACTTC.

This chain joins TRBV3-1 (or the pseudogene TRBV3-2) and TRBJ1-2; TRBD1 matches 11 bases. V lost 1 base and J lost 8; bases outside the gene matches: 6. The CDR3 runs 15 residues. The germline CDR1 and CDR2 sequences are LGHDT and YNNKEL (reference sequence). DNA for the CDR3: TGTGCCAGCAGCCAAGGACGGACAGGGGGCAGAGGCTACACCTTC. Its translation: CASSQGRTGGRGYTF.

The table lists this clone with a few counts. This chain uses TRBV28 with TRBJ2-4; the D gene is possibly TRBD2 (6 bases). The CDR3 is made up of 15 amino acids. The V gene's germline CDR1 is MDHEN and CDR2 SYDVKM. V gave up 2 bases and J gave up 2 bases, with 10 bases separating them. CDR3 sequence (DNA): TGTGCCAGCAGTTTACCGGGAGAGACCAAAAACATTCAGTACTTC. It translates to CASSLPGETKNIQYF.

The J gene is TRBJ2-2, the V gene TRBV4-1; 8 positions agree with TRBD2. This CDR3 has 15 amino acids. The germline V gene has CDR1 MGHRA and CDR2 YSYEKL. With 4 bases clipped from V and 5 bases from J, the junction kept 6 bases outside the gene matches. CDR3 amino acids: CASSPGTSWTGELFF. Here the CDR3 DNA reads TGCGCCAGCAGCCCGGGGACTAGTTGGACCGGGGAGCTGTTTTTT.

The CDR3 sequence: CASRTTTGVRSPLHF. DNA of the CDR3: TGCGCCAGCAGGACCACGACAGGGGTCAGGTCACCCCTCCACTTT. V gene TRBV5-1 combines with J gene TRBJ1-6, with TRBD1 identical over 8 bases. Trimming cost V 5 bases and J 10 bases; bases outside gene matches: 11. This CDR3 has 15 residues. The germline V gene encodes CDR1 SGHRS and CDR2 YFSETQ.

CDR3 amino acids: CASNPGQLGRPQHF. Written as DNA, the CDR3 is TGTGCCAGCAACCCAGGACAGTTGGGAAGGCCCCAGCATTTT. The chain recombines TRBV6-2 or TRBV6-3 with TRBJ1-5, with D possibly TRBD1 on 6 matching bases. The V end was cut by 7 bases, the J end by 9 bases, with 19 bases between. CDR3 length: 14 residues. Germline CDR1 and CDR2: MNHEY and SVGEGT.

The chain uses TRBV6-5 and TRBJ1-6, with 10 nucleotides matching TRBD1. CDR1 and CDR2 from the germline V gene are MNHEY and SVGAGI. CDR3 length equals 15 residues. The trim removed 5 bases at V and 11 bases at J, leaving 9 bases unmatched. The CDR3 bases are TGTGCCAGCAGTCTGGGACAGGGGTACCGGGCACCCCTCCACTTT. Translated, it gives CASSLGQGYRAPLHF.

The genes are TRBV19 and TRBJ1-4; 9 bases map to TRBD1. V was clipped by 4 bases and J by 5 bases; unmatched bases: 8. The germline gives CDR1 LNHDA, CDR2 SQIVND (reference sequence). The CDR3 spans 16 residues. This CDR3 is CASSKGQGMRNEKLFF. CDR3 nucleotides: TGTGCCAGTAGTAAAGGACAGGGGATGCGGAATGAAAAACTGTTTTTT.

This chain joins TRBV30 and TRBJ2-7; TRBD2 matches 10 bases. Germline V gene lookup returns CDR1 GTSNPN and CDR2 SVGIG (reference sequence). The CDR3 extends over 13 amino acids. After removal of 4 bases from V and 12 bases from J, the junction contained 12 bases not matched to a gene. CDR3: CAWTAASGSPGYF. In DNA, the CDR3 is TGTGCCTGGACTGCGGCTAGCGGGAGCCCGGGGTACTTC.

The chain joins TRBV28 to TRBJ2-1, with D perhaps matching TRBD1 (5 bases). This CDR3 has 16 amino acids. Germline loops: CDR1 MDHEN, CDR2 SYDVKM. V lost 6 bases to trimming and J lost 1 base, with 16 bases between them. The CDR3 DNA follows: TGTGCCAGCAGGGGGCCGGACCCCCGGTCCTACAATGAGCAGTTCTTC. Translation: CASRGPDPRSYNEQFF.

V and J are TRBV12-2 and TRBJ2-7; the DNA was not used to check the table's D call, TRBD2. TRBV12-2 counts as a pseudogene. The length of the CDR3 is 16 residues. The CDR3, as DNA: TGTGCAAGTCGCTTAGCGGCCAGACCAACTAACTACGAGCAGTACTTC. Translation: CASRLAARPTNYEQYF.

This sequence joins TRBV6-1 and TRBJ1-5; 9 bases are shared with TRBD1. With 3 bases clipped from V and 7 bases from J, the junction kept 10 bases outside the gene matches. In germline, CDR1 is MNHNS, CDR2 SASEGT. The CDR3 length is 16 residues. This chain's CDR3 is CASSDLSTGGRQPQHF. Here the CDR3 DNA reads TGTGCCAGCAGTGATTTATCGACAGGGGGACGCCAGCCCCAGCATTTT.

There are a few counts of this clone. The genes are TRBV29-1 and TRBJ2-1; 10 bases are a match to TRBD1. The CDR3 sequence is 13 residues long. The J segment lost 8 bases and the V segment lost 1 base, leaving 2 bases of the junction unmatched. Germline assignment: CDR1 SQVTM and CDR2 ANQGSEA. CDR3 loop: CSVEGGQGYEQFF. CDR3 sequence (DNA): TGCAGCGTTGAAGGGGGACAGGGGTATGAGCAGTTCTTC.

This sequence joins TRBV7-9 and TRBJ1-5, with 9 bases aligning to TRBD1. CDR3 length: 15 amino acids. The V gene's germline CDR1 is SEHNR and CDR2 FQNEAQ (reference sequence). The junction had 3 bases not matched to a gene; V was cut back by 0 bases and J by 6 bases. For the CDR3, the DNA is TGTGCCAGCAGCTTAGCCACAGGGGGCGGTCAGCCCCAGCATTTT. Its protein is CASSLATGGGQPQHF. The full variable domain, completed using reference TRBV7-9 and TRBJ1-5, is DTGVSQNPRHKITKRGQNVTFRCDPISEHNRLYWYRQTLGQGPEFLTYFQNEAQLEKSRLLSDRFSAERPKGSFSTLEIQRTEQGDSAMYLCASSLATGGGQPQHFGDGTRLSIL.

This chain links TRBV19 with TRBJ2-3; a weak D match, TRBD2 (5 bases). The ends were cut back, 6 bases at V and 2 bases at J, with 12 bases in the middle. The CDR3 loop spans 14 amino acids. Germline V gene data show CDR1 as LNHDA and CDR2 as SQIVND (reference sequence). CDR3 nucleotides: TGTGCCAGTAGACCCCCTAGCTACACAGATACGCAGTATTTT. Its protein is CASRPPSYTDTQYF.

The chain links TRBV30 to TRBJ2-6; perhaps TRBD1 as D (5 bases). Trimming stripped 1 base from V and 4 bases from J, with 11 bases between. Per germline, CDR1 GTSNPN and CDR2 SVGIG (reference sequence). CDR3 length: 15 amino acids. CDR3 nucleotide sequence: TGTGCCTGGAGTGCCAGGGAATTGGGGGCCAACGTCCTGACTTTC. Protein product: CAWSARELGANVLTF.

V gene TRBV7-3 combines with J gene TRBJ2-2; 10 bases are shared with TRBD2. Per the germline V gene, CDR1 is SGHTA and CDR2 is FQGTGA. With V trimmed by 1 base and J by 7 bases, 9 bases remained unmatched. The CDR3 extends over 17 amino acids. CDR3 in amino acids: CASSLNPAGGPNGELFF. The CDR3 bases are TGTGCCAGCAGCTTAAACCCAGCGGGAGGGCCGAACGGGGAGCTGTTTTTT.